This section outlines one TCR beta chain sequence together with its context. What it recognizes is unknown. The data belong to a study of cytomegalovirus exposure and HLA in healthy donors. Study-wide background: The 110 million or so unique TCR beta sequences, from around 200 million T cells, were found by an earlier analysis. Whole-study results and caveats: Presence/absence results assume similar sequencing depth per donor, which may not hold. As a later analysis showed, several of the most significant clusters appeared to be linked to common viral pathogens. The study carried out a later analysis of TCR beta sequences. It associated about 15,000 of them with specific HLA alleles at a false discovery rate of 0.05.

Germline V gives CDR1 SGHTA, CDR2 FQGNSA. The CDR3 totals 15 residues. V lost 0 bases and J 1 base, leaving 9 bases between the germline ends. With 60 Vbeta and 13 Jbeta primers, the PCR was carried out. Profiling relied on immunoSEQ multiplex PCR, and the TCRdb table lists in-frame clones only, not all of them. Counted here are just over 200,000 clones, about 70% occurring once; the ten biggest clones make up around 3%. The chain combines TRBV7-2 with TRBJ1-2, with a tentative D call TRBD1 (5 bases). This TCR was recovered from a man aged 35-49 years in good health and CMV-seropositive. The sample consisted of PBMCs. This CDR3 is CASSLAHGGNYGYTF. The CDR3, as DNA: TGTGCCAGCAGCTTAGCGCACGGGGGTAACTATGGCTACACCTTC.